The 19 T cell receptor beta chains below all came from one sample that was sequenced in a study of human T cells and chemical hapten exposure. Described time point: patch test 2, 6 weeks after DPC sensitization. Treatment of the sample: therapeutic diphenylcyclopropenone sensitization with weekly scalp DPC. TCRdb re-derived calls from the RACE reads in MiXCR, one entry per CDR3 protein. This sample has approximately 84,000 distinct CDR3 sequences, with 10% to 13% found just once. The material was whole blood, obtained in connection with sensitization to the hapten diphenylcyclopropenone (DPC). The source is a woman aged 30 to 39 with alopecia areata. Some clones in this sample may be carry-over from other donors' samples.

Many counts were recorded for this clonotype. This chain uses TRBV28 with TRBJ2-7; D may be TRBD1 (6 bases). From germline, CDR1 is MDHEN and CDR2 SYDVKM. The CDR3 runs to 15 residues. Trimming shortened V by 7 bases and J by 1 base, and 17 bases separated the two germline ends. Written as DNA, the CDR3 is TGTGCCAGCACCACCGCCGGGACACTATCCTACGAGCAGTACTTC. Translation: CASTTAGTLSYEQYF.

This clonotype has just a few counts. This chain links TRBV7-3 with TRBJ1-1; D possibly corresponds to TRBD1 (6 bases). Trimming took off 5 bases at V and 5 bases at J, with 15 bases between the two ends. This CDR3 spans 14 amino acids. The V gene's germline CDR1 is SGHTA and CDR2 FQGTGA. The CDR3 DNA sequence: TGTGCCAGCAGCGCCACAGGGAGTCGGACTGAAGCTTTCTTT. It is translated as CASSATGSRTEAFF.

This clonotype showed up many times. The gene calls are TRBV20-1 and TRBJ1-3; 9 nucleotides agree with TRBD1. Trimming cost V 6 bases and J 3 bases; bases outside gene matches: 6. This CDR3 is built from 14 residues. The germline gives CDR1 DFQATT, CDR2 SNEGSKA (reference sequence). In DNA, the CDR3 is TGCAGTGCCGCCCGGGACAGGGATGGAAACACCATATATTTT. Translating it yields CSAARDRDGNTIYF.

There are a few counts of this clonotype. The rearrangement links TRBV28 to TRBJ2-1; 7 nucleotides match TRBD1. The germline V gene has CDR1 MDHEN and CDR2 SYDVKM. Trimming cost V 5 bases and J 8 bases; bases outside gene matches: 18. CDR3 length equals 17 residues. The CDR3: CASSTRTGPRTLDEQFF. The CDR3 DNA reads as TGTGCCAGCAGTACCCGGACAGGCCCAAGGACTCTCGATGAGCAGTTCTTC. Based on the CDR3 plus reference TRBV28 and TRBJ2-1, the full variable domain is DVKVTQSSRYLVKRTGEKVFLECVQDMDHENMFWYRQDPGLGLRLIYFSYDVKMKEKGDIPEGYSVSREKKERFSLILESASTNQTSMYLCASSTRTGPRTLDEQFFGPGTRLTVL.

The sample holds many counts of this clonotype. V is TRBV4-2 and J is TRBJ2-3; 7 bases are shared with TRBD2. Germline CDR1 is LGHNA and CDR2 is YNFKEQ. J gave up 0 bases and V 0 bases, and 9 bases lay outside the gene matches. The CDR3 runs to 18 residues. This CDR3 reads CASSQDPASGISTDTQYF. DNA for the CDR3: TGTGCCAGCAGCCAAGACCCGGCTAGCGGAATTAGCACAGATACGCAGTATTTT.

The chain links TRBV5-1 to TRBJ2-5, with D possibly called TRBD1 or TRBD2 (5 bases each). The CDR3 consists of 14 residues. Germline CDR1 reads SGHRS; CDR2 reads YFSETQ. V was shortened by 3 bases and J by 4 bases, with 13 bases between the two germline ends. CDR3 nucleotides: TGCGCCAGCAGCTCCCCCCTGGGGGTAGAGACCCAGTACTTC. Protein: CASSSPLGVETQYF.

This clonotype appeared a few times. The chain has TRBV7-6 and TRBJ2-3; 13 nucleotides agree with TRBD2. The CDR3 contains 17 residues. Germline CDR1 SGHVS, CDR2 FNYEAQ. The junction had 7 bases not matched to a gene; V was cut back by 5 bases and J by 2 bases. CDR3 DNA: TGTGCCAGCAGCCTCGGACTAGCGGGGGCCCCCACAGATACGCAGTATTTT. Its translation is CASSLGLAGAPTDTQYF.

This clonotype was counted a few times. The chain carries TRBV2 and TRBJ1-1; D unresolved. This CDR3 has 14 amino acids. The V end lost 6 bases, the J end lost 1 base, and 12 bases lay between the germline ends. Germline V gene sequence: CDR1 SNHLY, CDR2 FYNNEI. CDR3 protein: CASRTNSRNTEAFF. In DNA form, the CDR3 reads TGTGCCAGCAGGACTAACTCTCGGAACACTGAAGCTTTCTTT.

The chain combines TRBV10-2 with TRBJ1-5, with TRBD1 identical over 7 bases. V was pared by 2 bases and J by 7 bases, with 5 bases of the junction left unmatched. This CDR3 has 14 amino acids. The germline CDR1 and CDR2 sequences are WSHSY and SAAADI. The CDR3 DNA follows: TGCGCCAGCAGTGAGAGACAGGGATGGCAGCCCCAGCATTTT. Amino acids: CASSERQGWQPQHF.

In this sample, this clonotype turned up many times. V and J are TRBV6-2 or TRBV6-3 and TRBJ1-2; D remains unclear. The V gene lost 8 bases and the J gene lost 4 bases, with 8 bases spanning the gap. Germline V gives CDR1 MNHEY, CDR2 SVGEGT. This CDR3 region has 11 residues. CDR3 sequence reads: CASRSFYGYTF. In nucleotides, the CDR3 is TGTGCCAGCCGGTCCTTCTATGGCTACACCTTC.

The chain recombines TRBV29-1 with TRBJ2-5, with D perhaps TRBD1 or TRBD2 (5 bases each). This CDR3 is built from 13 residues. V lost 6 bases and J 4 bases, leaving 15 bases between the germline ends. The germline gives CDR1 SQVTM, CDR2 ANQGSEA. CDR3 bases: TGCAGCGTGGGACCCGGGCTGGGAGAGACCCAGTACTTC. Amino acids: CSVGPGLGETQYF.

This clonotype was found many times. The chain combines TRBV4-1 with TRBJ1-6; no definite D call. This CDR3 is built from 16 residues. CDR1 is MGHRA, CDR2 YSYEKL, per germline. Trimming pared 1 base from V and 5 bases from J, leaving 12 bases between. DNA of the CDR3: TGCGCCAGCAGCCAAGTCGAGGGCAGAAATAATTCACCCCTCCACTTT. Translation: CASSQVEGRNNSPLHF.

This clonotype was seen at least ten times. V usage is TRBV19 and J usage is TRBJ1-5; D unclear. The V end was cut by 7 bases, the J end by 2 bases, with 18 bases between. This CDR3 has 16 residues. Germline V lookup: CDR1 LNHDA, CDR2 SQIVND (reference sequence). For the CDR3, the DNA is TGTGCCAGTACCCCCGTGGGCAAACGAGGCAATCAGCCCCAGCATTTT. This translates into CASTPVGKRGNQPQHF. Based on the CDR3 plus reference TRBV19 and TRBJ1-5, the full variable domain is DGGITQSPKYLFRKEGQNVTLSCEQNLNHDAMYWYRQDPGQGLRLIYYSQIVNDFQKGDIAEGYSVSREKKESFPLTVTSAQKNPTAFYLCASTPVGKRGNQPQHFGDGTRLSIL.

This chain connects TRBV20-1 to TRBJ2-1, with TRBD2 matching 13 bases. V gave up 6 bases and J gave up 9 bases; unmatched junction bases: 5. The CDR3 covers 13 residues. Germline V CDR1 and CDR2: DFQATT, SNEGSKA (reference sequence). The CDR3, as DNA: TGCAGTGCAACTAGCGGGGGGGCCAGTGAGCAGTTCTTC. Amino acids: CSATSGGASEQFF.

The table lists this clonotype with many counts. This sequence joins TRBV6-1 and TRBJ2-2; perhaps TRBD1 as D (5 bases). Germline V gene data show CDR1 as MNHNS and CDR2 as SASEGT. V lost 2 bases and J lost 1, with 5 bases in between. CDR3 length equals 14 residues. CDR3 DNA: TGTGCCAGCAGTGAACAGGGGAACACCGGGGAGCTGTTTTTT. This gives the protein CASSEQGNTGELFF.

In DNA form, the CDR3 reads TGCAGCGGAGGGACAGGGAACACTGAAGCTTTCTTT. It encodes CSGGTGNTEAFF. V gene TRBV29-1 combines with J gene TRBJ1-1, with 8 bases matching TRBD1. This CDR3 is built from 12 residues. The germline V gene encodes CDR1 SQVTM and CDR2 ANQGSEA. With V trimmed by 7 bases and J by 1 base, 2 bases remained unmatched.

This clonotype came up many times. The rearrangement uses TRBV3-1 and TRBJ1-2; maybe TRBD1 (5 bases). The CDR3 totals 15 residues. Trimming shortened V by 0 bases and J by 6 bases, and 14 bases separated the two germline ends. CDR1 and CDR2 (germline): LGHDT, YNNKEL (reference sequence). This CDR3 is CASSQESGTGDGYTF. The CDR3 nucleotides are TGTGCCAGCAGCCAAGAAAGTGGCACGGGGGATGGCTACACCTTC.

This clonotype was detected ten times or more. The CDR3 nucleotides are TGTGCCTGGAGTCGTCAGGGAAACACTGAAGCTTTCTTT. Translation: CAWSRQGNTEAFF. The V call is TRBV30, the J call TRBJ1-1; maybe TRBD1 (5 bases). Germline-derived CDR1 and CDR2 are GTSNPN and SVGIG (reference sequence). The ends were cut back, 2 bases at V and 2 bases at J, with 9 bases in the middle. This CDR3 has 13 amino acids.

In its sample, this clonotype was seen a few times. The rearrangement uses TRBV7-9 and TRBJ2-1; 8 bases align to TRBD2. The CDR3 loop spans 12 amino acids. V lost 4 bases, J lost 15 bases, and 8 bases stayed unmatched. Germline values: CDR1 SEHNR, CDR2 FQNEAQ (reference sequence). CDR3 nucleotides: TGTGCCAGCAGCTCTACTAGCGGAGGGCTGTTCTTC. This gives the protein CASSSTSGGLFF.